These 9 T cell receptor beta chains originate from one sample sequenced in a study. TCRdb re-analysed the 5' RACE reads in MiXCR, keeping a single row per CDR3 protein. The data contain around 11,000 distinct CDR3 sequences, under 35% of them singletons. Cells sorted as Tregs were CD4+, CD25+ and CD127-/low. What was sequenced was Tregs sorted from a lymph node. These receptors were collected from a female donor with breast cancer.

This clonotype is categorized as medium-sized. The rearrangement links TRBV5-1 to TRBJ2-1; D gene uncertain. This CDR3 comprises 12 residues. Trimming removed 3 bases from V and 7 bases from J, with 8 bases in between. Germline values: CDR1 SGHRS, CDR2 YFSETQ. The DNA for the CDR3 is TGCGCCAGCAGCTCCGGGTGGAATGAGCAGTTCTTC. It codes for CASSSGWNEQFF.

This clonotype was counted many times. This chain uses TRBV28 with TRBJ2-7; D gene uncertain. V was shortened by 7 bases and J by 1 base, with 5 bases between the two germline ends. The CDR3 runs to 11 residues. Germline CDR1 and CDR2: MDHEN and SYDVKM. Written as DNA, the CDR3 is TGTGCCAGCATGCGGTCCTACGAGCAGTACTTC. This sequence encodes CASMRSYEQYF.

The CDR3 spells CASSQDDGASGTRNEQYF. The CDR3 region has the DNA TGCGCCAGCAGCCAAGATGATGGGGCTAGCGGGACCAGGAACGAGCAGTACTTC. This sequence joins TRBV4-1 and TRBJ2-7; 9 bases line up with TRBD2. V trimming: 0 bases; J trimming: 5 bases; junction bases outside the gene matches: 14. CDR1 and CDR2 from the germline V gene are MGHRA and YSYEKL. The CDR3 contains 18 residues.

Within the sample, this clonotype is medium-sized (0.01 to 0.1%). The chain carries TRBV7-9 and TRBJ1-5; D gene uncertain. Looked up from germline, CDR1 is SEHNR and CDR2 is FQNEAQ (reference sequence). The V end was cut by 5 bases, the J end by 4 bases, with 6 bases between. This CDR3 has 12 residues. CDR3 loop: CASSELNQPQHF. CDR3 nucleotide sequence: TGTGCCAGCAGCGAGTTAAATCAGCCCCAGCATTTT.

By frequency in the sample, this clonotype is medium-sized. This chain joins TRBV18 and TRBJ2-7, with 7 bases aligning to TRBD2. CDR3 length: 16 residues. Germline V CDR1 and CDR2: KGHSH, LQKENI. Trimming removed 3 bases from V and 0 bases from J; junction bases left unmatched: 8. The CDR3 here is CASSPTTSAISYEQYF. The CDR3 DNA follows: TGTGCCAGCTCACCGACAACTAGCGCAATCTCCTACGAGCAGTACTTC.

The rearrangement links TRBV6-6 to TRBJ1-5; D may be TRBD1 (6 bases). Trimming took 7 bases from V and 0 from J, leaving 19 bases between them. The CDR3 loop spans 17 amino acids. CDR1 and CDR2 from the germline V gene are MNHNY and SVGAGI (reference sequence). Here the CDR3 DNA reads TGTGCCAGCAATACTTTGGACAGCGACTATAGCAATCAGCCCCAGCATTTT. This translates into CASNTLDSDYSNQPQHF.

Remarks on this clonotype: Its ends do not fully match the called genes, so a read error is possible. The chain combines TRBV3-1 with TRBJ2-7, with 11 bases matching TRBD2. Per germline, CDR1 LGHDT and CDR2 YNNKEL (reference sequence). CDR3 size: 15 residues. The CDR3 here is CASSPSGTSGYEQCF. The DNA of the CDR3 is TGTGCCAGCAGCCCTTCCGGGACTAGCGGCTACGAGCAGTGCTTC.

The V call is TRBV7-8, the J call TRBJ1-5; 7 nucleotides line up with TRBD1. V trimming: 5 bases; J trimming: 4 bases; junction bases outside the gene matches: 5. Germline CDR1 and CDR2: SGHVS and FQNEAQ. The CDR3 is 14 residues long. The CDR3 spells CASSRDSPNQPQHF. CDR3 bases: TGTGCCAGCAGCCGGGACAGTCCTAATCAGCCCCAGCATTTT.

The sample holds one count of this clonotype. The rearrangement joins TRBV6-6 to TRBJ1-1; D gene ambiguous. The CDR3 sequence is 13 residues long. V lost 3 bases to trimming and J lost 0 bases, with 5 bases between them. Per the germline V gene, CDR1 is MNHNY and CDR2 is SVGAGI (reference sequence). The CDR3 sequence: CASSYSVNTEAFF. In nucleotides, the CDR3 is TGTGCCAGCAGTTATTCGGTGAACACTGAAGCTTTCTTT.